The 3 T cell receptor beta chains below were found in one sample sequenced in a study of beta chain features in type 1 diabetes. Study findings and constraints: Moderate but significant shortening of TCRB CDR3s was recorded in all four CD4+ subsets from Type 1 diabetes patients.

The sequenced template was cDNA made from the entire isolated RNA. Profiled with immunoSEQ multiplex PCR; TCRdb holds only in-frame clones, not every one. Seen here are 250,000 or so clones, roughly 21% observed once, and the top ten hold around 0.028%. For these TCRs, the target antigens are not known. Sequences were obtained from naive CD4+ T cells from blood. The source is a woman between 40 and 50 years old with type 1 diabetes.

DNA of the CDR3: TGTGCCAGCAGTCTACAGGCGGGAGAGCAGTACTTC. Its protein is CASSLQAGEQYF. The J gene is TRBJ2-7, the V gene TRBV6-6, with D perhaps matching TRBD2 (6 bases). The germline CDR1 and CDR2 sequences are MNHNY and SVGAGI (reference sequence). Deletions cut 5 bases from V and 7 bases from J, with 12 bases between. The CDR3 runs to 12 residues.

The chain couples TRBV4-3 to TRBJ1-1, with TRBD1 matching over 7 bases. Unmatched junction bases numbered 6, after V lost 4 bases and J lost 4 bases. This CDR3 has 14 residues. Germline V gene lookup returns CDR1 LGHNA and CDR2 YSLEER. CDR3 nucleotides: TGCGCCAGCAGCCCTGAGACAGGGAGCACTGAAGCTTTCTTT. It specifies CASSPETGSTEAFF.

The rearrangement links TRBV28 to TRBJ2-4, with 9 bases aligning to TRBD1. CDR1 and CDR2 (germline): MDHEN, SYDVKM. Germline trimming cut 8 bases from V and 9 bases from J; bases unmatched to any gene: 5. The CDR3 contains 12 residues. CDR3: CASWDRASIQYF. In nucleotides, the CDR3 is TGTGCCAGCTGGGACAGGGCATCCATTCAGTACTTC.